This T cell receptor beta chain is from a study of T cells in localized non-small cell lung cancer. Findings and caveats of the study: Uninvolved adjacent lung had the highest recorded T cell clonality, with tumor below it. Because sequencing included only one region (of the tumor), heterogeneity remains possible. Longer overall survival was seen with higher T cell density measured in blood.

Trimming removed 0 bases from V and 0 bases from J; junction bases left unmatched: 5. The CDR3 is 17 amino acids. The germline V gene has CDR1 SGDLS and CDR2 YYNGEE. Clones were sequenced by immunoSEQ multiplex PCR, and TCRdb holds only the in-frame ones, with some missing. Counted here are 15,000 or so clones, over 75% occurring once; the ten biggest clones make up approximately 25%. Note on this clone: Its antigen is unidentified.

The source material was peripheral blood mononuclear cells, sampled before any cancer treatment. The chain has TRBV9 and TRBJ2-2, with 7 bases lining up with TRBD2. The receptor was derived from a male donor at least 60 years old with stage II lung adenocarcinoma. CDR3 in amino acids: CASSVGAGRANTGELFF. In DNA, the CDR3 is TGTGCCAGCAGCGTAGGGGCAGGGAGGGCGAACACCGGGGAGCTGTTTTTT.